The present T cell receptor (beta chain) was sequenced within a study of blood T cell repertoires in COVID-19. In the study overall: Samples representing acute and convalescent COVID-19 were sourced from the United States, Italy and Spain. PBMCs, B-cell-depleted T cells, or T cells were the source of the cDNA or gDNA that made up the material.

The authors' processing: Estimated nucleated cell counts came from reference gene primer amplification. Method: immunoSEQ multiplex PCR; TCRdb's copy keeps in-frame clones and lacks some. V and J calls and clone size are as listed in that table; D and trimming were resolved from the DNA. The table has 250,000 to 300,000 clones, roughly 89% seen once; the top ten hold around 2.1%. Germline lookup yields CDR1 ENHRY and CDR2 SYGVKD. This CDR3 is 14 amino acids long. Trimming took 10 bases from V and 0 from J, leaving 13 bases between them. The V call is TRBV10-3, the J call TRBJ1-3; D might be TRBD1 (6 bases). This receptor was identified in a man aged 50-59 years with acute or convalescent COVID-19. The sample taken for sequencing was peripheral blood. The CDR3 region has the DNA TGTGCCACCAAACAGGGTAGCTCTGGAAACACCATATATTTT. It yields the protein CATKQGSSGNTIYF.